These 10 T cell receptor beta chains were all obtained from the same sample, sequenced in a study of T cells in Graves' hyperthyroidism and ophthalmopathy. Amplified regions were TCR beta CDR3 sequences from RNA transcripts. The HTBI set primed first-round TCR CDR3 RT-PCR. TCRdb re-called the multiplex PCR reads through MiXCR, storing one row per CDR3 protein. The repertoire holds around 520,000 distinct CDR3 sequences, with approximately 15% as singletons. Source material: blood. These receptors were taken from a woman aged 40 to 49 with Graves' hyperthyroidism.

The J gene is TRBJ2-5, the V gene TRBV5-1; 7 bases map to TRBD2. V trimming: 1 base; J trimming: 5 bases; junction bases outside the gene matches: 8. Germline V lookup: CDR1 SGHRS, CDR2 YFSETQ. The CDR3 totals 15 residues. In DNA, the CDR3 is TGCGCCAGCAGCTTGTCGGGAGGTGGGGGTGAGACCCAGTACTTC. Protein sequence: CASSLSGGGGETQYF.

The sample holds a few counts of this clonotype. The V call is TRBV7-2, the J call TRBJ2-2; tentative D call: TRBD2 (6 bases). With 5 bases removed from V and 2 bases from J, the gap between germline ends came to 9 bases. CDR1 and CDR2 from the germline V gene are SGHTA and FQGNSA. This CDR3 region has 14 residues. The CDR3, as DNA: TGTGCCAGCAGCAAGGGACTTAACACCGGGGAGCTGTTTTTT. Protein product: CASSKGLNTGELFF. Based on the CDR3 plus reference TRBV7-2 and TRBJ2-2, the full variable domain is GAGVSQSPSNKVTEKGKDVELRCDPISGHTALYWYRQSLGQGLEFLIYFQGNSAPDKSGLPSDRFSAERTGGSVSTLTIQRTQQEDSAVYLCASSKGLNTGELFFGEGSRLTVL.

There are a few counts of this clonotype. The chain recombines TRBV7-9 with TRBJ2-1, with 12 bases fitting TRBD2. The ends lost 1 base at V and 7 bases at J; junction bases unmatched: 14. Germline-derived CDR1 and CDR2 are SEHNR and FQNEAQ (reference sequence). The CDR3 contains 19 residues. In DNA, the CDR3 is TGTGCCAGCAGCTTAGGGCAGAATAGACTAGCGGGAGAATATAATGAGCAGTTCTTC. This translates into CASSLGQNRLAGEYNEQFF. The full variable domain, with the rest looked up from reference TRBV7-9 and TRBJ2-1, is DTGVSQNPRHKITKRGQNVTFRCDPISEHNRLYWYRQTLGQGPEFLTYFQNEAQLEKSRLLSDRFSAERPKGSFSTLEIQRTEQGDSAMYLCASSLGQNRLAGEYNEQFFGPGTRLTVL.

There are many counts of this clonotype. The chain couples TRBV14 to TRBJ1-1; unclear D gene. Germline V lookup: CDR1 SGHDN, CDR2 FVKESK. Trimming removed 4 bases at V and 2 bases at J, with 14 bases between. The CDR3 has 15 amino acids. As DNA, the CDR3 is TGTGCCAGCAGCCCAATAGTACAGTTAAACACTGAAGCTTTCTTT. Translated: CASSPIVQLNTEAFF.

This clonotype has ten or more counts. The V call is TRBV3-1, the J call TRBJ1-5, with a weak D call TRBD1 (6 bases). Germline loops: CDR1 LGHDT, CDR2 YNNKEL (reference sequence). The CDR3 extends over 14 amino acids. V gave up 1 base and J gave up 4 bases, with 8 bases separating them. Here the CDR3 reads CASSQGTVNQPQHF. The CDR3 DNA follows: TGTGCCAGCAGCCAAGGGACAGTGAATCAGCCCCAGCATTTT.

This clonotype has more than one count but fewer than ten. This CDR3 is CASSTGGTTGELFF. Here the CDR3 DNA reads TGTGCCAGCAGTACGGGAGGGACCACCGGGGAGCTGTTTTTT. V gene TRBV6-1 combines with J gene TRBJ2-2; 8 bases are a match to TRBD2. This CDR3 is 14 amino acids long. V lost 5 bases to trimming and J lost 4 bases; unmatched junction nucleotides: 3. Per the germline V gene, CDR1 is MNHNS and CDR2 is SASEGT.

This clonotype was detected ten times or more. The CDR3 DNA reads as TGTGCCAGCAGCTTAAACGGACAGGGGGCTAGAGATGAGCAGTTCTTC. Its translation is CASSLNGQGARDEQFF. The rearrangement joins TRBV11-3 to TRBJ2-1, with TRBD1 identical over 11 bases. CDR3 length: 16 residues. Per the germline V gene, CDR1 is SGHNT and CDR2 is YENEEA. With V trimmed by 2 bases and J by 8 bases, 8 bases remained unmatched.

This sequence joins TRBV20-1 and TRBJ2-1, with 10 bases lining up with TRBD1. V was clipped by 3 bases and J by 8 bases; unmatched bases: 16. CDR3 size: 17 residues. Germline CDR1 and CDR2: DFQATT and SNEGSKA (reference sequence). CDR3 sequence reads: CSASKILGQGVSDEQFF. CDR3 nucleotide sequence: TGCAGTGCTAGTAAAATATTAGGACAGGGGGTAAGCGATGAGCAGTTCTTC.

There are many counts of this clonotype. The CDR3 is CASSGTGLYSYEQYF. Written as DNA, the CDR3 is TGTGCCAGCAGTGGGACAGGGCTTTACTCCTACGAGCAGTACTTC. V usage is TRBV27 and J usage is TRBJ2-7; TRBD1 aligns across 9 bases. The CDR3 consists of 15 residues. The V gene end was trimmed by 5 bases and the J gene end by 0 bases; junction bases not matched to a gene: 5. Germline lookup yields CDR1 MNHEY and CDR2 SMNVEV (reference sequence).

This clonotype was observed many times. The chain links TRBV27 to TRBJ2-7; a weak D match, TRBD1 (6 bases). CDR3 length: 17 amino acids. Germline V gives CDR1 MNHEY, CDR2 SMNVEV (reference sequence). Deletions cut 6 bases from V and 0 bases from J, with 21 bases between. The CDR3 sequence is CASSPLSWGLSSYEQYF. CDR3 in DNA: TGTGCCAGCAGCCCTCTAAGTTGGGGGCTCAGCTCCTACGAGCAGTACTTC.